This T cell receptor beta chain was identified during a study of blood T cell repertoires in COVID-19. Study as a whole: Sites across the United States, Italy and Spain contributed samples from acute and convalescent COVID-19. Sources were T cells, B-cell-depleted T cells, or PBMCs; the material itself was cDNA or gDNA.

Sequencing used immunoSEQ multiplex PCR; TCRdb keeps in-frame clones, though not all of them. The table has under 200,000 clones, approximately 90% seen once. Trimming stripped 6 bases from V and 0 bases from J, with 10 bases between. Germline CDR1 reads WSHSY; CDR2 reads SAAADI. The CDR3 totals 14 residues. The chain uses TRBV10-2 and TRBJ2-3; D is uncertain. Sequences were obtained from peripheral blood. The TCR comes from a man aged 55-75 years with active or convalescent COVID-19. The CDR3 protein is CASRATPSTDTQYF. In DNA, the CDR3 is TGCGCCAGCAGGGCGACACCTAGCACAGATACGCAGTATTTT.